This paragraph reports one T cell receptor (beta chain). Its antigen remains unknown. Blood specimens came from baseline, cycle 4 day 1, and cycle 7 day 1. These data are taken from a study of OX40 agonist ivuxolimab in advanced cancers. Overall study context: Past anti-PD-1, anti-PD-L1 or anti-CTLA-4 therapy was accepted, and 35% to 45% had received some. Study results and caveats: With doses of 0.1 to 3.0 mg/kg, CD4+ and CD8+ blood T cells had undergone clonal expansion by week 6.

CDR3 length: 13 amino acids. Germline CDR1 reads LNHDA; CDR2 reads SQIVND (reference sequence). V was trimmed by 3 bases and J by 3 bases, leaving 6 bases between them. The repertoire was sequenced with immunoSEQ multiplex PCR; TCRdb's copy has only in-frame clones and lacks some. The table lists 55,000 to 75,000 clones, around 84% of them singletons. The chain recombines TRBV19 with TRBJ1-5; the D is unclear. The sequences come from CD4+ or CD8+ T cells sorted from blood, collected in a trial of the OX40 agonist ivuxolimab. This receptor was taken from an adult with an advanced solid tumor such as melanoma, head and neck, liver or kidney cancer. The CDR3 loop is CASSIRNNQPQHF. The CDR3 coding sequence is TGTGCCAGTAGTATTAGGAACAATCAGCCCCAGCATTTT.